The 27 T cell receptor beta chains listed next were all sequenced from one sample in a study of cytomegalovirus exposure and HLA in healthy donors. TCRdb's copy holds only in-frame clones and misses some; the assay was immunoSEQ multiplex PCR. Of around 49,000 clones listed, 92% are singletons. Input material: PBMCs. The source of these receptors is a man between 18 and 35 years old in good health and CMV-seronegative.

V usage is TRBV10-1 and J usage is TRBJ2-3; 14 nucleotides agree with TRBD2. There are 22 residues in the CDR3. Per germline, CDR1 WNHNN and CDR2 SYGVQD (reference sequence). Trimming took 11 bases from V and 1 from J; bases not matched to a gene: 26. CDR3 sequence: CAWGFSSGRLAGGRLGTDTQYF. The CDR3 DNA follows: TGCGCCTGGGGGTTCAGTTCGGGGAGACTAGCGGGAGGGCGGTTGGGCACAGATACGCAGTATTTT.

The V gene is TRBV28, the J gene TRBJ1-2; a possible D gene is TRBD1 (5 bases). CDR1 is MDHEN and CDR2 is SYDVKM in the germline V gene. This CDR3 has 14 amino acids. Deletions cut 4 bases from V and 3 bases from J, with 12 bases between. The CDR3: CASSSVDSYYGYTF. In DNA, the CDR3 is TGTGCCAGCAGTTCGGTTGACAGCTACTATGGCTACACCTTC.

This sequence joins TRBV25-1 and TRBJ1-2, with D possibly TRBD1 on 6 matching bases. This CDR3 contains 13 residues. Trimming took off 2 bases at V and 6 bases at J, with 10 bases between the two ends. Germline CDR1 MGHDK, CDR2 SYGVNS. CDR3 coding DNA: TGTGCCAGCAGTGAACAGGGGTTCGATGGCTACACCTTC. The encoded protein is CASSEQGFDGYTF.

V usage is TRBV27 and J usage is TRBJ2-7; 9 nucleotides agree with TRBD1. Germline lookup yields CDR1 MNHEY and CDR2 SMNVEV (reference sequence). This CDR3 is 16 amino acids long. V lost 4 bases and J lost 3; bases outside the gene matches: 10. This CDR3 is CASSSSGTGMNYEQYF. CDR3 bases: TGTGCCAGCAGTTCATCCGGGACAGGGATGAACTACGAGCAGTACTTC.

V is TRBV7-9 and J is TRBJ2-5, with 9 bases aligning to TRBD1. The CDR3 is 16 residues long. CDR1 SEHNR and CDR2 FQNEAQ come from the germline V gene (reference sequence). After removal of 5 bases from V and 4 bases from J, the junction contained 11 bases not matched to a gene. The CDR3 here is CASSPATGGSRETQYF. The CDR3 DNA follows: TGTGCCAGCAGCCCCGCGACAGGGGGTTCGCGAGAGACCCAGTACTTC.

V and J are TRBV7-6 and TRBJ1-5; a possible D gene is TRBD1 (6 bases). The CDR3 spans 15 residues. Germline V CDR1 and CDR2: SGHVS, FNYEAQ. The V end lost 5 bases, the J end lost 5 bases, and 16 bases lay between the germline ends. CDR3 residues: CASSTQGLEDQPQHF. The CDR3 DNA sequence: TGTGCCAGCAGCACACAGGGATTGGAGGATCAGCCCCAGCATTTT.

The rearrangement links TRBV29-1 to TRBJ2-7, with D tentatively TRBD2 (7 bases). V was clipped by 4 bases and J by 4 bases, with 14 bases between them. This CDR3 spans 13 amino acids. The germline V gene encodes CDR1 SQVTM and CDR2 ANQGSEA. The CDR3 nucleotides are TGCAGCGTTGGGGAGGGCAGGGGTTACGAGCAGTACTTC. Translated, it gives CSVGEGRGYEQYF.

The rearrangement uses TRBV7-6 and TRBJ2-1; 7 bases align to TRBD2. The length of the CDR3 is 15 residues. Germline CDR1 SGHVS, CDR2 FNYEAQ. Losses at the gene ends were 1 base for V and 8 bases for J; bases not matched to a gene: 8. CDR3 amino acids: CASSLETGTIYEQFF. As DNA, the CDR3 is TGTGCCAGCAGCTTAGAAACCGGGACTATATATGAGCAGTTCTTC. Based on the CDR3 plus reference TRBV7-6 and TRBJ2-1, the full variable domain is GAGVSQSPRYKVTKRGQDVALRCDPISGHVSLYWYRQALGQGPEFLTYFNYEAQQDKSGLPNDRFSAERPEGSISTLTIQRTEQRDSAMYRCASSLETGTIYEQFFGPGTRLTVL.

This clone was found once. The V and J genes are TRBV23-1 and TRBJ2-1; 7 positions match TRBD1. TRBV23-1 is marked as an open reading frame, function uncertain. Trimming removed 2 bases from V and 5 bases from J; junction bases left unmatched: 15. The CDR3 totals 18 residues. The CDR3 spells CASSQRVPYRGGHNEQFF. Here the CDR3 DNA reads TGCGCCAGCAGTCAACGAGTCCCTTACAGGGGCGGCCACAATGAGCAGTTCTTC.

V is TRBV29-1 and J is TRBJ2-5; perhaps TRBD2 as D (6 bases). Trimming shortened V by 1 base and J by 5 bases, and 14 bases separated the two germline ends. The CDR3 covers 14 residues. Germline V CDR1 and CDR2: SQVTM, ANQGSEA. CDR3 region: CSVEGPGVHETQYF. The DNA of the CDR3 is TGCAGCGTTGAAGGGCCGGGAGTCCACGAGACCCAGTACTTC. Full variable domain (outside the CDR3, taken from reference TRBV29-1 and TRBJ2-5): SAVISQKPSRDICQRGTSLTIQCQVDSQVTMMFWYRQQPGQSLTLIATANQGSEATYESGFVIDKFPISRPNLTFSTLTVSNMSPEDSSIYLCSVEGPGVHETQYFGPGTRLLVL.

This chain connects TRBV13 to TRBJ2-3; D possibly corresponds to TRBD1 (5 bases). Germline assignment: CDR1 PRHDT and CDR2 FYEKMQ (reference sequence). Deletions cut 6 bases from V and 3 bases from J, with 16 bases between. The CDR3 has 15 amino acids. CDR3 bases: TGTGCCAGCAGACCACAGGAACTCGGGACAGATACGCAGTATTTT. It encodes CASRPQELGTDTQYF.

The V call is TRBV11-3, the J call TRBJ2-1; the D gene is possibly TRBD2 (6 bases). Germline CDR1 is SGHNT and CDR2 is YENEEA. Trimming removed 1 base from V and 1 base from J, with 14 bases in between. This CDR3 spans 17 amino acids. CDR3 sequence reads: CASSLGPGEGSYNEQFF. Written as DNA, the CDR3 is TGTGCCAGCAGCTTAGGTCCGGGAGAGGGATCCTACAATGAGCAGTTCTTC.

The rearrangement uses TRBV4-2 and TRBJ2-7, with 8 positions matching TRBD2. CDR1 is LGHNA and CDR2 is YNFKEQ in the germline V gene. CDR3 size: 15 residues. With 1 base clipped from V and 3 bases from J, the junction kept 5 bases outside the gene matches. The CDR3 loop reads CASSQGTSRYYEQYF. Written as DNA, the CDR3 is TGTGCCAGCAGCCAAGGGACTAGCCGATACTACGAGCAGTACTTC.

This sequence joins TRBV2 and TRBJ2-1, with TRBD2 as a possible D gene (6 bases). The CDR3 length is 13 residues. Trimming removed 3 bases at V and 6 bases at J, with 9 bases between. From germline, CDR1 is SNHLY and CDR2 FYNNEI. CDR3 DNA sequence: TGTGCCAGCAGTGATTACGGGAGCAATGAGCAGTTCTTC. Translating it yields CASSDYGSNEQFF.

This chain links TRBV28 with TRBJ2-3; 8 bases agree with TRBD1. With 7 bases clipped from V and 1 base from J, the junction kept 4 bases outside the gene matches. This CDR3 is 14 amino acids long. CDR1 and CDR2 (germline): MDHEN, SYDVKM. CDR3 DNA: TGTGCCAGCAAGGAGACAGGGGGCACAGATACGCAGTATTTT. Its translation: CASKETGGTDTQYF.

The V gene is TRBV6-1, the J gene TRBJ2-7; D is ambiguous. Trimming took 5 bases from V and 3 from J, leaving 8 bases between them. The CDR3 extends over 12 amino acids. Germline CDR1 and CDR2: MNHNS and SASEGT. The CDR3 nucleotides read TGTGCCAGCAGTTTGTCAAACTACGAGCAGTACTTC. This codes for CASSLSNYEQYF.

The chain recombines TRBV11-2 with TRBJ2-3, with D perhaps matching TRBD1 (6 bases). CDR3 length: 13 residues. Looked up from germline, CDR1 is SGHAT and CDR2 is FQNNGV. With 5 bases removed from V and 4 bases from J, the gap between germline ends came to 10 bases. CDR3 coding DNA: TGTGCCAGCAGCATACAGGGTTCAGATACGCAGTATTTT. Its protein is CASSIQGSDTQYF. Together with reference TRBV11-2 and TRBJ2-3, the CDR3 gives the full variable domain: EAGVAQSPRYKIIEKRQSVAFWCNPISGHATLYWYQQILGQGPKLLIQFQNNGVVDDSQLPKDRFSAERLKGVDSTLKIQPAKLEDSAVYLCASSIQGSDTQYFGPGTRLTVL.

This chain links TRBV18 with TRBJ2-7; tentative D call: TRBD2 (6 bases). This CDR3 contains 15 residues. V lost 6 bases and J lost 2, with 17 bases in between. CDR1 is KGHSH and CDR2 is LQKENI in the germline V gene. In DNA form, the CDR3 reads TGTGCCAGCTCCCCGAGGAGGGACTCTACCTACGAGCAGTACTTC. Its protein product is CASSPRRDSTYEQYF.

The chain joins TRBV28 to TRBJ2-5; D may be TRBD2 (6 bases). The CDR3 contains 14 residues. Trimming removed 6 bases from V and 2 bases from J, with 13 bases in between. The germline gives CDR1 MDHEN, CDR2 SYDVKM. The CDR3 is CASRDGLQQETQYF. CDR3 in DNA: TGTGCCAGCAGAGACGGACTACAACAAGAGACCCAGTACTTC.

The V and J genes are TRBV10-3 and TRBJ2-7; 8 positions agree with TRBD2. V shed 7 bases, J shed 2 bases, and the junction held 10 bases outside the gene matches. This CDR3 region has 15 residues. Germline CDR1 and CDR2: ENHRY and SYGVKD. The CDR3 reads CAIKPEGLATYEQYF. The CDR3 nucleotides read TGTGCCATCAAGCCCGAAGGACTAGCCACCTACGAGCAGTACTTC.

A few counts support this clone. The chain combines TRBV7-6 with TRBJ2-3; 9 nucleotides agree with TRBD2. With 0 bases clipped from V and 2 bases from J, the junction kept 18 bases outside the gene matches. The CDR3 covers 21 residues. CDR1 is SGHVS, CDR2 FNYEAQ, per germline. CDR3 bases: TGTGCCAGCAGCTTAGCGGTTGGAAGTAGCGGGAGACGAGACCACACAGATACGCAGTATTTT. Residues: CASSLAVGSSGRRDHTDTQYF.

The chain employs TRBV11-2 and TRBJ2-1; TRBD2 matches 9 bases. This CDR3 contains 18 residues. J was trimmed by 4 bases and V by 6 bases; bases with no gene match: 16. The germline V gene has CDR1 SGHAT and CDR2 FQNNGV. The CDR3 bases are TGTGCCAGCAGTCCAAACGAGGATTTTGCGGGGGGGTACAATGAGCAGTTCTTC. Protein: CASSPNEDFAGGYNEQFF.

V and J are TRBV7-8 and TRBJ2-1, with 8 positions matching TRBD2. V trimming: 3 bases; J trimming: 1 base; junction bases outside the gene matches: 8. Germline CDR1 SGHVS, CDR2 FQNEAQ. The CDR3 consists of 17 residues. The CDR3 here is CASSLLTSGISYNEQFF. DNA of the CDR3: TGTGCCAGCAGCTTGCTAACTAGCGGCATTTCCTACAATGAGCAGTTCTTC. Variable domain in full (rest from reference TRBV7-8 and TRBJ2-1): GAGVSQSPRYKVAKRGQDVALRCDPISGHVSLFWYQQALGQGPEFLTYFQNEAQLDKSGLPSDRFFAERPEGSVSTLKIQRTQQEDSAVYLCASSLLTSGISYNEQFFGPGTRLTVL.

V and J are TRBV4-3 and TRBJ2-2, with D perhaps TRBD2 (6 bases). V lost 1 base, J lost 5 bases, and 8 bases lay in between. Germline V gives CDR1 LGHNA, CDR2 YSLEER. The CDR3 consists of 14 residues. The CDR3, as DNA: TGCGCCAGCAGCCAAGGGGGGGTGACCGGGGAGCTGTTTTTT. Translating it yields CASSQGGVTGELFF.

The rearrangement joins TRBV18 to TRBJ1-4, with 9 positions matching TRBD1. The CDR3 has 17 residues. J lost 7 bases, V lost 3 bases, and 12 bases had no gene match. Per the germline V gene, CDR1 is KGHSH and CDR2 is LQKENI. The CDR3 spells CASSPTSFGQGIEKLFF. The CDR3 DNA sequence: TGTGCCAGCTCACCCACCTCCTTTGGACAGGGGATTGAAAAACTGTTTTTT. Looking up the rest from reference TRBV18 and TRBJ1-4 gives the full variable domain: NAGVMQNPRHLVRRRGQEARLRCSPMKGHSHVYWYRQLPEEGLKFMVYLQKENIIDESGMPKERFSAEFPKEGPSILRIQQVVRGDSAAYFCASSPTSFGQGIEKLFFGSGTQLSVL.

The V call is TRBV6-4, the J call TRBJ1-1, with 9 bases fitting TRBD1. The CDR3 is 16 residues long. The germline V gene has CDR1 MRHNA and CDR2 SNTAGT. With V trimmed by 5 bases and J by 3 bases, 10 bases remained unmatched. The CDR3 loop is CASSQQEGQGHTEAFF. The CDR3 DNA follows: TGTGCCAGCAGTCAGCAAGAGGGACAGGGTCACACTGAAGCTTTCTTT.

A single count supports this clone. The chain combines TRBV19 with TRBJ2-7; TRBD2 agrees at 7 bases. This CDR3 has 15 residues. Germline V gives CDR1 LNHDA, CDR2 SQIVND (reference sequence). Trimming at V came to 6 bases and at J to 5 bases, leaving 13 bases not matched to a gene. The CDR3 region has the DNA TGTGCCAGTAGATCCATGGGGGAGGGCCGCCACGAGCAGTACTTC. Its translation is CASRSMGEGRHEQYF. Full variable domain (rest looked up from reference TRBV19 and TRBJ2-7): DGGITQSPKYLFRKEGQNVTLSCEQNLNHDAMYWYRQDPGQGLRLIYYSQIVNDFQKGDIAEGYSVSREKKESFPLTVTSAQKNPTAFYLCASRSMGEGRHEQYFGPGTRLTVT.